This T cell receptor (beta chain) is from a study of early T cells in non-severe SARS-CoV-2 infection. About the study: Sequencing targeted bulk RNA from unsorted whole blood, leaving chains unpaired.

Germline trimming cut 5 bases from V and 0 bases from J; bases unmatched to any gene: 11. This CDR3 is built from 17 residues. Germline assignment: CDR1 ENHRY and CDR2 SYGVKD. Attachment of unique molecular identifiers to individual cDNA molecules was performed. TCRdb fed the 5' RACE reads into MiXCR, producing one record per CDR3 protein. The sample consists of under 40,000 distinct CDR3 sequences, under 8% of them appearing once. Turning to this clonotype: This may arise from a read error, as a much more abundant clone is one base away. The final CDR3 position lacks the conserved phenylalanine or tryptophan, pointing to a likely read error.

The receptor comes from an adult who was a healthcare worker with PCR-confirmed SARS-CoV-2 infection or an uninfected control (not recorded which). The sequencing input was whole blood. J is TRBJ2-7 and V is TRBV10-3, with 9 bases that match TRBD2. CDR3 protein: CAISLSGSPSGSYEQYS. CDR3 nucleotides: TGTGCCATCAGTCTTAGCGGGAGCCCTAGTGGCTCCTACGAGCAGTACTCC.